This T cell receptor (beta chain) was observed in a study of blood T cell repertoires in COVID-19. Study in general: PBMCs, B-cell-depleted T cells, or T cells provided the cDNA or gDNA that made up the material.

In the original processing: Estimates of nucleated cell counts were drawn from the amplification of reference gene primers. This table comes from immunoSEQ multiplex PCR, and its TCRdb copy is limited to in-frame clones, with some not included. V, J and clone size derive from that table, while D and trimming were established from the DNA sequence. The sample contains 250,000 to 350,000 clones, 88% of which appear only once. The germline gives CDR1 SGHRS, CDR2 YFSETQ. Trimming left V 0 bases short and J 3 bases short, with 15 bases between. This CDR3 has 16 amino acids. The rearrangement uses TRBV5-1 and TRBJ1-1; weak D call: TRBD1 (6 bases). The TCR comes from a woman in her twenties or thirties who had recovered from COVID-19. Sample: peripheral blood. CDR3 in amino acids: CASSLDEGVEYTEAFF. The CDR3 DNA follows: TGCGCCAGCAGCTTGGACGAGGGGGTAGAATACACTGAAGCTTTCTTT.